A selection of T cell receptor beta chains follows, all from one sample in a study of cytomegalovirus exposure and HLA in healthy donors. Assay used: immunoSEQ multiplex PCR; TCRdb lists only in-frame clones, some missing. The sample carries more than 75,000 clones, around 94% recorded once. Material for sequencing was PBMCs. The receptors stem from a man between 18 and 35 years old in good health and CMV-seronegative. The CDR3 runs from the conserved cysteine through the conserved F or W. The order of the fields is clone size, V gene, J gene, D gene, CDR3 protein, CDR3 DNA. A D gene is named only where the DNA matches it firmly. Clone sizes are given selectively: once, few, many, or a class where the clone is expanded.

.	TRBV2	TRBJ1-3	TRBD1	CASSPGQNSGNTIYF	TGTGCCAGCAGCCCGGGACAGAACTCTGGAAACACCATATATTTT
.	TRBV5-1	TRBJ1-2	TRBD1	CASSQKTGNYGYTF	TGCGCCAGCAGCCAAAAGACAGGGAACTATGGCTACACCTTC
.	TRBV12-5	TRBJ1-5	.	CASGSDRQSNQPQHF	TGTGCTAGTGGTTCAGACAGACAGAGCAATCAGCCCCAGCATTTT
once	TRBV6-6	TRBJ1-5	.	CASSSLGSNQPQHF	TGTGCCAGCAGTTCCCTCGGGAGCAATCAGCCCCAGCATTTT
.	TRBV4-2	TRBJ1-5	TRBD1	CASSQDGGRGQQPQHF	TGTGCCAGCAGCCAAGATGGGGGCAGGGGGCAACAGCCCCAGCATTTT
once	TRBV6-5	TRBJ1-2	TRBD1	CASSPQGAFGYTF	TGTGCCAGCAGCCCACAGGGGGCCTTTGGCTACACCTTC
.	TRBV15	TRBJ1-5	.	CATSRVVGPSNQPQHF	TGTGCCACCAGCAGAGTTGTGGGGCCCAGCAATCAGCCCCAGCATTTT
.	TRBV5-1	TRBJ2-2	TRBD1	CASSEQGVNTGELFF	TGCGCCAGCAGCGAACAGGGGGTGAACACCGGGGAGCTGTTTTTT
.	TRBV19	TRBJ1-5	TRBD1	CASRIQSGTGWNQPQHF	TGTGCCAGTCGTATCCAGTCCGGGACAGGGTGGAATCAGCCCCAGCATTTT
.	TRBV30	TRBJ1-6	.	CAWSVPPQSPLHF	TGTGCCTGGAGTGTACCCCCCCAGTCACCCCTCCACTTT
once	TRBV27	TRBJ1-4	.	CASSLFRFSELFF	TGTGCCAGCAGTTTATTCCGGTTTTCGGAACTGTTTTTT
.	TRBV7-2	TRBJ2-7	TRBD1	CASSSRQGALEQYF	TGTGCCAGCAGCTCCAGACAGGGGGCGCTCGAGCAGTACTTC
.	TRBV7-9	TRBJ2-7	TRBD1	CASSFPPRGQGVDEQYF	TGTGCCAGCAGCTTCCCTCCCCGCGGACAGGGAGTCGACGAGCAGTACTTC
.	TRBV9	TRBJ2-7	TRBD2	CASSVGLAGGEQYF	TGTGCCAGCAGCGTAGGACTAGCGGGGGGCGAGCAGTACTTC
.	TRBV5-1	TRBJ1-1	.	CASSLAVQPVDGAFF	TGCGCCAGCAGCTTGGCCGTCCAGCCCGTCGACGGGGCTTTCTTT
.	TRBV6-6	TRBJ1-1	TRBD1	CASSYGTGTGEAFF	TGTGCCAGCAGTTACGGGACAGGGACCGGTGAAGCTTTCTTT
.	TRBV7-9	TRBJ2-7	.	CASSLAGTTSYEQYF	TGTGCCAGCAGCTTAGCCGGGACAACGTCCTACGAGCAGTACTTC
.	TRBV14	TRBJ1-2	.	CASSQDGQSRYGYTF	TGTGCCAGCAGCCAAGATGGGCAGAGTCGCTATGGCTACACCTTC